This T cell receptor beta chain was retrieved from a study of Ad26.COV2.S vaccination and SARS-CoV-2 variants. Study-level results: It was reported that spike-specific CD8+ and CD4+ T cell responses were substantially broad after vaccination. From the TCR breadth and depth analyses, total T cell responses may have been underestimated. Whether participants received vaccine or placebo, their non-spike TCR breadth was similar.

This sample's treatment: some 19 received Ad26.COV2.S at low or high dose, single or two shots; about five received placebo; per-sample allocation not given. Day 63 following the first vaccine or placebo injection was when the samples were taken. Vaccination employed an Ad26 vector expressing the Wuhan-strain SARS-CoV-2 spike. TCRdb's table, derived via immunoSEQ multiplex PCR, lists solely in-frame clones and lacks some. The sample lists 350,000 to 600,000 clones; 80% to 90% were seen once. Per germline, CDR1 SEHNR and CDR2 FQNEAQ (reference sequence). The CDR3 covers 14 residues. V was trimmed by 5 bases and J by 4 bases, leaving 14 bases between them. On this clone itself: Its antigen is undetermined.

Sample: peripheral blood, taken in a trial of Ad26.COV2.S vaccine versus placebo. The chain is built from TRBV7-9 and TRBJ1-2; maybe TRBD1 (5 bases). The source is a person aged 18-60 years who received the Ad26.COV2.S COVID-19 vaccine or a placebo. For the CDR3, the DNA is TGTGCCAGCAGCCCCGGGGCAGAGCTCTATGGCTACACCTTC. This sequence encodes CASSPGAELYGYTF.